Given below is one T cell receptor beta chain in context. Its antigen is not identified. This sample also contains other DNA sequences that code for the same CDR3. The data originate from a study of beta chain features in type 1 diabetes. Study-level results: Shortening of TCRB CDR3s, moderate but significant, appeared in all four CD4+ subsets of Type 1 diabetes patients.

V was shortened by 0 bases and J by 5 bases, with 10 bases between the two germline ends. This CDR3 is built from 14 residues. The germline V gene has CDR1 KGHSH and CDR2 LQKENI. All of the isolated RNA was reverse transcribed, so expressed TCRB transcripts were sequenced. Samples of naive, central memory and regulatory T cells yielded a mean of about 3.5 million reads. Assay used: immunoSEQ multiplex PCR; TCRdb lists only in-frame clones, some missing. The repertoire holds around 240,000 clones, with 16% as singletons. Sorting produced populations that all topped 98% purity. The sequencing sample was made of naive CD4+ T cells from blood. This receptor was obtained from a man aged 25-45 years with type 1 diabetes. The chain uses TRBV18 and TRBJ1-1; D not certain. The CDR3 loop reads CASSPPSVGTEAFF. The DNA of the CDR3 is TGTGCCAGCTCACCACCCTCTGTGGGGACTGAAGCTTTCTTT.